This TCR beta chain was documented in a study of OX40 agonist ivuxolimab in advanced cancers. The germline V gene encodes CDR1 SNHLY and CDR2 FYNNEI. There are 14 residues in the CDR3. Trimming stripped 6 bases from V and 4 bases from J, with 15 bases between. TCRdb's table, derived via immunoSEQ multiplex PCR, lists solely in-frame clones and lacks some. There are some 35,000 clones in the sample; about four fifths occur only once, and about 8.8% lies in the top ten. The sequence was obtained from an adult with an advanced solid tumor such as melanoma, head and neck, liver or kidney cancer. This specimen was CD4+ or CD8+ T cells sorted from blood, taken in a trial of the OX40 agonist ivuxolimab. The rearrangement joins TRBV2 to TRBJ2-5; weak D call: TRBD2 (7 bases). The CDR3 DNA reads TGTGCCAGCAGCCCATGGGGGGGCGCAGAGACCCAGTACTTC. As protein: CASSPWGGAETQYF. Full variable domain (remainder filled in from reference TRBV2 and TRBJ2-5): EPEVTQTPSHQVTQMGQEVILRCVPISNHLYFYWYRQILGQKVEFLVSFYNNEISEKSEIFDDQFSVERPDGSNFTLKIRSTKLEDSAMYFCASSPWGGAETQYFGPGTRLLVL.